Presented here are 11 T cell receptor beta chains from one specimen sequenced in a study of blood T cell repertoires in COVID-19. Only in-frame clones appear in the TCRdb table, and some are missing; sequencing was by immunoSEQ multiplex PCR. Of about 59,000 clones listed, roughly 70% are singletons. The sequenced sample consisted of peripheral blood. The receptors here all came from a woman in her sixties or seventies with acute or convalescent COVID-19.

V is TRBV2 and J is TRBJ2-3, with 8 positions matching TRBD2. The CDR3 is 16 residues long. CDR1 and CDR2 from the germline V gene are SNHLY and FYNNEI. Trimming took 7 bases from V and 3 from J; bases not matched to a gene: 12. The CDR3 DNA follows: TGTGCCAGCAAACAACAGAGCGGGGGAGTTACAGATACGCAGTATTTT. Protein product: CASKQQSGGVTDTQYF.

V and J are TRBV5-1 and TRBJ2-1, with D perhaps TRBD2 (5 bases). Trimming removed 6 bases from V and 2 bases from J, with 15 bases in between. The CDR3 sequence is 15 residues long. The germline CDR1 and CDR2 sequences are SGHRS and YFSETQ. The DNA for the CDR3 is TGCGCCAGCACCGCGAAGGCGGGCCCCTACAATGAGCAGTTCTTC. Residues: CASTAKAGPYNEQFF.

The chain carries TRBV9 and TRBJ1-3, with 8 bases identical to TRBD1. The CDR3 has 16 residues. Germline V lookup: CDR1 SGDLS, CDR2 YYNGEE. V trimming: 0 bases; J trimming: 4 bases; junction bases outside the gene matches: 6. The CDR3 DNA follows: TGTGCCAGCAGCGTAGCTACAGGGGGAGCGGGAAACACCATATATTTT. It yields the protein CASSVATGGAGNTIYF.

This clone was detected once. The chain combines TRBV5-6 with TRBJ1-6; D gene uncertain. V was cut by 4 bases and J by 8 bases, with 4 bases left in between. This CDR3 contains 11 residues. CDR1 is SGHDT and CDR2 is YYEEEE in the germline V gene. For the CDR3, the DNA is TGTGCCAGCAGCCGGGATTCACCCCTCCACTTT. This translates into CASSRDSPLHF.

The CDR3 DNA follows: TGTGCCAGCAGTTTCCAGACTCTCACAGATACGCAGTATTTT. Its translation: CASSFQTLTDTQYF. The chain is built from TRBV27 and TRBJ2-3; D ambiguous. Looked up from germline, CDR1 is MNHEY and CDR2 is SMNVEV (reference sequence). V shed 3 bases and J shed 2 bases, with 9 bases lying between them. The CDR3 runs to 14 residues.

This chain uses TRBV4-1 with TRBJ2-1, with 7 nucleotides matching TRBD1. CDR3 size: 16 residues. CDR1 is MGHRA and CDR2 is YSYEKL in the germline V gene. V gave up 5 bases and J gave up 4 bases; unmatched junction bases: 11. The CDR3 here is CASSLTDGTVYNEQFF. As DNA, the CDR3 is TGCGCCAGCAGCTTAACCGATGGGACAGTATACAATGAGCAGTTCTTC.

The chain combines TRBV6-6 with TRBJ1-5; 11 positions agree with TRBD1. The CDR3 is 15 residues long. The trim removed 6 bases at V and 4 bases at J, leaving 5 bases unmatched. Per the germline V gene, CDR1 is MNHNY and CDR2 is SVGAGI (reference sequence). This chain's CDR3 is CASRAGTGGNQPQHF. CDR3 nucleotides: TGTGCCAGCAGGGCCGGGACAGGGGGAAATCAGCCCCAGCATTTT.

The gene calls are TRBV10-2 and TRBJ2-1; 9 bases agree with TRBD2. The V segment lost 6 bases and the J segment 5 bases; nucleotides outside the gene matches: 8. The CDR3 covers 15 residues. Per germline, CDR1 WSHSY and CDR2 SAAADI. The CDR3 nucleotides are TGCGCCAGCAGAAAAGCGGGGGGCGCGGACAATGAGCAGTTCTTC. Protein product: CASRKAGGADNEQFF.

There are a few counts of this clone. The chain is built from TRBV12-5 and TRBJ1-1; D is unresolved. CDR1 and CDR2 (germline): LGHNT, FRNRAP. The V and J ends lost 5 bases and 0 bases respectively, with 7 bases between them. The CDR3 consists of 13 residues. CDR3 sequence (DNA): TGTGCTAGTGGTCCACGGGTGAACACTGAAGCTTTCTTT. It translates to CASGPRVNTEAFF.

This chain uses TRBV5-1 with TRBJ1-2; 7 nucleotides agree with TRBD1. The germline CDR1 and CDR2 sequences are SGHRS and YFSETQ. The CDR3 has 15 amino acids. The V segment lost 4 bases and the J segment 7 bases; nucleotides outside the gene matches: 13. The CDR3 region has the DNA TGCGCCAGCAGCCCTTCGACAGGGTGGGTCAGTGGCTACACCTTC. Protein: CASSPSTGWVSGYTF.

This chain uses TRBV19 with TRBJ1-1; D remains ambiguous. With 5 bases removed from V and 6 bases from J, the gap between germline ends came to 10 bases. CDR1 is LNHDA, CDR2 SQIVND, per germline (reference sequence). The CDR3 runs to 12 residues. CDR3 coding DNA: TGTGCCAGTAGTCCGAGGGAGGCTGAAGCTTTCTTT. Amino acids: CASSPREAEAFF.